This TCR beta chain is from a study of a mutant IDH1 vaccine in newly diagnosed glioma. Study in general: Averaging around 42 years of age, treated patients were about 60% male and 37.5% female. Patients had received radiotherapy, temozolomide, or both previously, most receiving both. General observations from the study: Patients mounted vaccine-induced immune responses in just over 90% of cases.

Trimming removed 2 bases at V and 4 bases at J, with 11 bases between. This CDR3 spans 14 amino acids. CDR1 is SGHVS, CDR2 FQNEAQ, per germline. Time point denoted: baseline, week 1 (first vaccination visit). The sample's treatment: pre-vaccination baseline after standard-of-care therapy. The donors had new WHO grade 3 or 4 astrocytomas; these were IDH1-mutant and ATRX-lost. Produced via immunoSEQ multiplex PCR; TCRdb's table is partial and in-frame only. The sample contains about 68,000 clones, 60% to 85% of which appear only once. This clone was seen just once. The antigen is unknown. The V gene is TRBV7-8, the J gene TRBJ1-1; D is perhaps TRBD1 (6 bases). This TCR came from a man in his fifties or sixties with glioma. The starting material was PBMCs, obtained from a glioma patient treated with radiotherapy, temozolomide or both. CDR3 in DNA: TGTGCCAGCAGCTTATCAGGGGAGGCCACTGAAGCTTTCTTT. Translated, it gives CASSLSGEATEAFF.